This record covers a single T cell receptor beta chain. Its specificity is unknown. This record belongs to a study of cytomegalovirus exposure and HLA in healthy donors. Regarding the study as a whole: A classifier reportedly called cytomegalovirus status with high sensitivity and specificity. In a later analysis, a missense DCLRE1C variant was linked to TCR beta V- and J-gene trimming. Per a later analysis, 18,000 or so TCR beta sequences showed association with HLA alleles at 0.05 false discovery rate.

This CDR3 has 18 amino acids. Trimming left V 1 base short and J 0 bases short, with 13 bases between. In germline, CDR1 is SGHTA, CDR2 FQGNSA. The study ran its PCR with 60 Vbeta and 13 Jbeta primers. Profiling relied on immunoSEQ multiplex PCR, and the TCRdb table lists in-frame clones only, not all of them. Of some 110,000 clones listed, 60% to 80% are singletons. The TCR sequence derives from a man in his forties in good health and CMV-seronegative. Input material: PBMCs. The rearrangement links TRBV7-2 to TRBJ1-6; no definite D call. CDR3 protein: CASSLVVASSSYNSPLHF. The CDR3 DNA reads as TGTGCCAGCAGCTTAGTTGTAGCCTCTAGCTCCTATAATTCACCCCTCCACTTT.